In its sample, the clone carrying this TCR beta chain was seen many times. The sample is drawn from a study of neurological immune-mediated disorders. Each TCR transcript was tagged with a 10-nucleotide random UMI during 5'RACE. Sequencing of 15-18 subjects in each run yielded over 170 million TCR-beta sequences. One entry per CDR3 protein results from TCRdb running MiXCR on the 5' RACE reads. This sample has approximately 36,000 distinct CDR3 sequences, with around 10% found just once. CDR1 SNHLY and CDR2 FYNNEI come from the germline V gene. V was shortened by 6 bases and J by 3 bases, with 9 bases between the two germline ends. CDR3 length: 12 amino acids. Time point noted: technical triplicate 1.

The sequencing input was PBMCs. The TCR sequence derives from a man aged 60 to 69 with HTLV-1-associated myelopathy (HAM/TSP). The chain employs TRBV2 and TRBJ2-7; D remains ambiguous. The CDR3 protein is CASRSVFYEQYF. Here the CDR3 DNA reads TGTGCCAGCAGATCCGTATTCTACGAGCAGTACTTC.